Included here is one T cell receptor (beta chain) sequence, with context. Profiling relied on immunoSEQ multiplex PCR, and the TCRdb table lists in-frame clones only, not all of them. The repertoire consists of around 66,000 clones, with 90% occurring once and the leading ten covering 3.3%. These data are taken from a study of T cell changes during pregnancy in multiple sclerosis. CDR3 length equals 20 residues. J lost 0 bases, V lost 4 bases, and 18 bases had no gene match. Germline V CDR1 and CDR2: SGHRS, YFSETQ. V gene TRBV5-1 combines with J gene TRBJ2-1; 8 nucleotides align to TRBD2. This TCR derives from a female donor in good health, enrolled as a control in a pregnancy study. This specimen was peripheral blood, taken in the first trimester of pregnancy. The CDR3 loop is CASSAVGVASGLSSYNEQFF. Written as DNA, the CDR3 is TGCGCCAGCAGCGCGGTGGGGGTCGCTAGCGGGCTCAGCTCCTACAATGAGCAGTTCTTC.